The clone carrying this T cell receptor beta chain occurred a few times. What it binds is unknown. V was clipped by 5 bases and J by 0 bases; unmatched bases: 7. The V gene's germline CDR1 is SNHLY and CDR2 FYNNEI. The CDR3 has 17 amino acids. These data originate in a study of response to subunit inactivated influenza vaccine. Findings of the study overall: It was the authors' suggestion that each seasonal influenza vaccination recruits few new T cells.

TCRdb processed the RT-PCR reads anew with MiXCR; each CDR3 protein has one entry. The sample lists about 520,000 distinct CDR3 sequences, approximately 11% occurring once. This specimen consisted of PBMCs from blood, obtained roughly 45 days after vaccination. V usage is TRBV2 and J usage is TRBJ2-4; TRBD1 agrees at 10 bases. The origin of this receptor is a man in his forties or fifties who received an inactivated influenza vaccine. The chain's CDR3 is CASSLGQGDLAKNIQYF. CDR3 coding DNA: TGTGCCAGCAGTCTAGGACAGGGGGACCTAGCCAAAAACATTCAGTACTTC. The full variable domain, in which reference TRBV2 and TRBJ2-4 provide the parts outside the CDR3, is EPEVTQTPSHQVTQMGQEVILRCVPISNHLYFYWYRQILGQKVEFLVSFYNNEISEKSEIFDDQFSVERPDGSNFTLKIRSTKLEDSAMYFCASSLGQGDLAKNIQYFGAGTRLSVL.